These T cell receptor beta chains were read from a single sample in a study of T cells in Graves' hyperthyroidism and ophthalmopathy. TCRdb itself ran the multiplex PCR reads through MiXCR, one entry per CDR3 protein. The sample has about 520,000 distinct CDR3 sequences, approximately 25% seen once. Sequencing was performed on blood. All receptors derive from a woman aged 25 to 45 with Graves' ophthalmopathy. The CDR3 runs from the conserved cysteine through the conserved F or W. A D gene is named only where the DNA matches it firmly. The size entry is marked missing in some rows and otherwise reads once, few, many or a size class.

v_call,cdr3_length,d_call,j_call,clone_size,cdr3_nt,cdr3_aa
TRBV27,15,TRBD1,TRBJ1-2,many,TGTGCCAGCAGTTCAATGGGACAGAATAACTATGGCTACACCTTC,CASSSMGQNNYGYTF
TRBV6-2/TRBV6-3,14,TRBD1,TRBJ1-2,.,TGTGCCAGCAGTTATCCGCAGGGGGCCTATGGCTACACCTTC,CASSYPQGAYGYTF
TRBV6-1,14,TRBD1,TRBJ2-5,.,TGTGCCAGCAGCCAAACAGGGGCGCGGGAGACCCAGTACTTC,CASSQTGARETQYF
TRBV7-8,16,TRBD1,TRBJ1-6,many,TGTGCCAGCAGTAACCTGGGACAGCCCTATAATTCACCCCTCCACTTT,CASSNLGQPYNSPLHF
TRBV28,12,.,TRBJ1-2,.,TGTGCCAGTGGGCGGGGAGAACGTGGCTACACCTTC,CASGRGERGYTF
TRBV15,11,.,TRBJ1-1,many,TGTGCCACCAGCAGAGATAATGAAGCTTTCTTT,CATSRDNEAFF
TRBV7-2,15,.,TRBJ2-7,many,TGTGCCAGCAGCTTTCTAGCGAGGCCGTCTAACGAGCAGTACTTC,CASSFLARPSNEQYF
TRBV20-1,16,.,TRBJ1-5,many,TGCAGTGCTAAGGCCCTGGGCGAGGGTAGCAATCAGCCCCAGCATTTT,CSAKALGEGSNQPQHF
TRBV6-1,14,.,TRBJ1-2,.,TGTGCCAGCAGTGAATTGGGGCATCCCATTTTACACACCTTC,CASSELGHPILHTF
TRBV19,14,.,TRBJ1-5,many,TGTGCCAGTAACGGGCTTAACGTGAATCAGCCCCAGCATTTT,CASNGLNVNQPQHF
TRBV2,13,.,TRBJ2-7,many,TGTGCCAGCAGGGGCAGGTTCGGGCCGGAGCAGTACTTC,CASRGRFGPEQYF
TRBV7-9,13,.,TRBJ2-7,many,TGTGCCAGCAGCCTGGACAGTTTTGAGGAGCAGTACTTC,CASSLDSFEEQYF
TRBV4-1,13,.,TRBJ2-5,many,TGCGCCAGCAGCCAACTACCGAGAGTGACCCAGTACTTC,CASSQLPRVTQYF
TRBV7-6,16,.,TRBJ2-7,.,TGTGCCAGCAGCTTAAGGGACATCTCGTTCTCCTACGAGCAGTACTTC,CASSLRDISFSYEQYF
TRBV30,15,.,TRBJ1-3,many,TGTGCCTGGAGTAGGGACGGTAGCTCTGGAAACACCATATATTTT,CAWSRDGSSGNTIYF
TRBV7-9,15,.,TRBJ1-2,.,TGTGCCAGCAGCCCCAGTGGCAGGGGATCCTATGGCTACACCTTC,CASSPSGRGSYGYTF
TRBV20-1,14,TRBD1,TRBJ1-2,many,TGCAGTGCTGAGTTCGGACAGGGGCCGGTCGGCTACACCTTC,CSAEFGQGPVGYTF
TRBV19,15,.,TRBJ2-7,many,TGTGCCAGTAGAAAGAACAGCGATCCGGGCTACGAGCAGTACTTC,CASRKNSDPGYEQYF
TRBV20-1,16,TRBD1,TRBJ1-5,.,TGCAGTGCTAGTCGGCAGGGGGCTCGGGGCAATCAGCCCCAGCATTTT,CSASRQGARGNQPQHF
TRBV5-1,14,TRBD1,TRBJ2-7,many,TGCGCCAGCAGCCCTTCGGGACAGCCCTACGAGCAGTACTTC,CASSPSGQPYEQYF